The T cell receptor beta chain described here comes from a study of Graves' ophthalmopathy and Graves' hyperthyroidism. CDR1 and CDR2 (germline): SGHTA, FQGTGA. The CDR3 sequence is 14 residues long. Trimming left V 5 bases short and J 0 bases short, with 10 bases between. No donor had other autoimmune disease, uncontrolled infection, pregnancy or lactation. Amplified TCR beta CDR3 regions were obtained using RNA transcripts as template. First-round RT-PCR employed HTBI primers, with a second-round multiplex PCR after it. Each CDR3 protein gets one entry after TCRdb re-called the multiplex PCR reads with MiXCR. In the table there are 660,000 or so distinct CDR3 sequences, 35% to 45% of which are singletons.

The TCR was taken from an adult man with Graves' ophthalmopathy. This rearrangement joins TRBV7-3 to TRBJ1-1; D unclear. Material for sequencing was peripheral blood. In nucleotides, the CDR3 is TGTGCCAGCAGCATGAAAGAGATGAACACTGAAGCTTTCTTT. Translating it yields CASSMKEMNTEAFF.